This entry describes one T cell receptor (beta chain). Its antigen is currently not known. Per-base quality was not reported, and no clone a single base away is much larger than it. This sample was included in a study of post-analysis software for immune sequencing data (dated by TCRdb to 2015 to 2017). Turning to the overall study: The recorded disease courses included relapsing-remitting, secondary progressive and progressive-relapsing multiple sclerosis, and some patients had no subtype annotation. The multiple sclerosis patient repertoires were compared with 10 to 12 previously published healthy control repertoires from donors aged about 6 to 26 years. A subset of samples was prepared in parallel using single-end sample barcoding, then pooled and co-amplified after Illumina adapter ligation. The paper as a whole reports these results and caveats: Direct clustering with F measure showed strong co-clustering of samples prepared in the same batch, prompting a batch-effect correction. The control group was slightly older than the multiple sclerosis patient group. Significantly higher frequencies in patients than in controls were found for roughly 5 TRBV segments, including TRBV5-6, TRBV5-1 and TRBV20-1. Normalized Chao1 diversity was significantly lower in multiple sclerosis patients than controls, suggesting substantial peripheral T-cell clonal expansion.

The library was produced with PCR. Sequencing used an Illumina HiSeq 2500. To reduce PCR and sequencing biases, unique molecular identifiers were incorporated into the TCR beta cDNA libraries. Approximately 500,000 cDNA molecules were obtained per 1 to 10 million input T cells, so each molecule approximated one T cell. Patient libraries were prepared and sequenced with the same protocol used for the earlier healthy control dataset. Within a given batch, samples were prepared together, multiplexed and sequenced on the same HiSeq lane. Under the source paper's analysis protocol: MIGEC was used to process the raw barcoded reads, and molecular identifier groups with only a single read were discarded before consensus assembly and CDR3 extraction. Clonotype tables were post-analysed with VDJtools, normalizing diversity by down-sampling all datasets to the smallest sample size. In repertoire overlap clustering, CDR3 amino acid sequences, but not nucleotide sequences, were matched to correct batch-related cross-sample contamination. Starting from the raw public reads, TCRdb applied fastp trimming at Q25, assembled clones with MiXCR and retained in-frame beta chains. Entries that share a CDR3 protein sequence are merged under the most common genes and DNA. The V and J calls and clone size come from TCRdb's table, not from the authors' own analysis. The sample table contains under 900,000 distinct CDR3 sequences; only one count was recorded for about 57% of them. Roughly 4.4% of the sample goes to the ten largest clones.

At the junction V is shortened by 7 bases and J by 8 bases; bases outside the gene matches: 14. CDR1 and CDR2 are read off the germline V gene as SQVTM and ANQGSEA. Taken from cysteine to phenylalanine, the CDR3 has 15 residues. Left in the record is the CDR3 DNA by itself, 45 bases read in frame from the first base. To demonstrate the VDJtools post-analysis software, the study profiled TCR beta repertoires from the peripheral blood of about a dozen young patients with multiple sclerosis. The patients with multiple sclerosis were children and adolescents between roughly 6 and 17 years of age. The chain links TRBV29-1 with TRBJ1-4, with 9 middle bases fitting TRBD1. The TCR originated in a girl under 18 with multiple sclerosis. Sequenced input: blood. This receptor has the CDR3 CSAAYRGLAGEKLFF. In nucleotides, the sequence is TGCAGCGCCGCTTACAGGGGGCTGGCGGGGGAAAAACTGTTTTTT.